These T cell receptor beta chains were read from a single sample in a study of T-cell reconstitution after alpha-beta-depleted transplantation in children. TCRdb itself ran the PCR reads through MiXCR, one entry per CDR3 protein. This table has over 200,000 distinct CDR3 sequences, 8% to 9.5% appearing once. The specimen was PBMCs from the stem cell graft donor, collected from the stem cell graft. Every receptor here comes from a human donor who donated a stem cell graft to a child with acute lymphoblastic leukemia. CDR3s include the opening cysteine and the closing phenylalanine or tryptophan. A D gene is named only where the DNA matches it firmly. For some rows the clone size is stated as once, few or many, or as a class when expanded; others skip it.

TRBV24-1	TRBJ1-1	few	NA	TGTGCCACCAGAATGTCGGGGGAGGGGACTGAAGCTTTCTTT	CATRMSGEGTEAFF
TRBV7-9	TRBJ2-7	many	NA	TGTGCCAGCAACGAGCAGTACTTC	CASNEQYF
TRBV19	TRBJ2-7	few	TRBD1	TGTGCCAGTAGTATAGGACAGGGGAACGAGCAGTACTTC	CASSIGQGNEQYF
TRBV20-1	TRBJ2-3	many	TRBD2	TGCAGTGCTAGATCAGCTAGCGGGGGCTACACAGATACGCAGTATTTT	CSARSASGGYTDTQYF
TRBV6-1	TRBJ1-1	few	NA	TGTGCCAGCAGTGAACAGGGGTGGGACACTGAAGCTTTCTTT	CASSEQGWDTEAFF
TRBV5-6	TRBJ1-5	few	TRBD1	TGTGCCAGCAGCCCCAGGACAGGGAATCAGCCCCAGCATTTT	CASSPRTGNQPQHF
TRBV20-1	TRBJ1-1	many	TRBD1	TGCAGTGCTAGAGGAGGGGCAGGGGGCCCTCGGGTTAGCACTGAAGCTTTCTTT	CSARGGAGGPRVSTEAFF
TRBV2	TRBJ1-2	NA	TRBD1	TGTGCCAGCAGTGATGGACAGGGGAACTATGGCTACACCTTC	CASSDGQGNYGYTF
TRBV20-1	TRBJ1-2	NA	NA	TGCAGTGCTAGAGACGGCCCCTATGGCTACACCTTC	CSARDGPYGYTF
TRBV7-2	TRBJ2-6	many	TRBD1	TGTGCTGGGGGGACAGGCCACTCTGGGGCCAACGTCCTGACTTTC	CAGGTGHSGANVLTF
TRBV2	TRBJ2-2	many	TRBD2	TGTGCCAGCACCGAGCGGGGGCGCCCCCCCGGGGAGCTGTTTTTT	CASTERGRPPGELFF